The 17 T cell receptor beta chains below were found in one sample sequenced in a study of post-analysis software for immune sequencing data. Unique-molecular-identifier-tagged TCR beta cDNA libraries were used. TCRdb independently ran MiXCR on the PCR reads; one entry per CDR3 protein. The repertoire holds 350,000 to 450,000 distinct CDR3 sequences, approximately 42% seen once, with roughly 8.2% in the top ten. Their antigens remain unidentified. Whole-study findings and limits: A handful of TRBV segments were significantly more frequent in patients than in controls. TRBV5-6, TRBV5-1 and TRBV20-1 were among these segments.

The material sequenced was blood. The receptors shown here come from a girl aged 2-10 years with multiple sclerosis.

This chain links TRBV28 with TRBJ1-6, with TRBD1 matching 8 bases. Germline V gene sequence: CDR1 MDHEN, CDR2 SYDVKM. The CDR3 covers 13 residues. V lost 7 bases, J lost 10 bases, and 6 bases stayed unmatched. The CDR3: CASNTGQGSPLHF. In DNA, the CDR3 is TGTGCCAGCAACACCGGACAGGGCTCACCCCTCCACTTT. Looking up the rest from reference TRBV28 and TRBJ1-6 gives the full variable domain: DVKVTQSSRYLVKRTGEKVFLECVQDMDHENMFWYRQDPGLGLRLIYFSYDVKMKEKGDIPEGYSVSREKKERFSLILESASTNQTSMYLCASNTGQGSPLHFGNGTRLTVT.

This clonotype showed up just a few times. The rearrangement uses TRBV5-1 and TRBJ2-1; 12 bases line up with TRBD2. This CDR3 contains 16 residues. Unmatched junction bases numbered 5, after V lost 0 bases and J lost 7 bases. Germline lookup yields CDR1 SGHRS and CDR2 YFSETQ. CDR3 DNA: TGCGCCAGCAGCTTGGATCTCCTAGCGGGGGGGAATGAGCAGTTCTTC. Its protein product is CASSLDLLAGGNEQFF.

A few counts support this clonotype. The chain recombines TRBV28 with TRBJ2-7, with TRBD1 matching over 9 bases. The last part of the DNA fits TRBJ2-5 better; the J call may be wrong. The CDR3 is made up of 15 amino acids. Germline CDR1 MDHEN, CDR2 SYDVKM. Written as DNA, the CDR3 is TGTGCCAGCAAGGGGACAGGGTCTCCCCAAGAGACCCAGTACTTC. It encodes CASKGTGSPQETQYF.

The chain joins TRBV6-6 to TRBJ1-5, with a weak D call TRBD1 (6 bases). Germline CDR1 reads MNHNY; CDR2 reads SVGAGI (reference sequence). Trimming removed 2 bases from V and 0 bases from J, with 11 bases in between. CDR3 size: 16 residues. CDR3 in amino acids: CASSYPTGHSNQPQHF. The CDR3 bases are TGTGCCAGCAGTTACCCGACAGGCCATAGCAATCAGCCCCAGCATTTT.

The chain recombines TRBV29-1 with TRBJ2-7; D is tentatively TRBD1 or TRBD2 (6 bases each). This CDR3 region has 13 residues. V was cut by 3 bases and J by 6 bases, with 15 bases left in between. Germline assignment: CDR1 SQVTM and CDR2 ANQGSEA. CDR3 in amino acids: CSVDVFGGREQYF. CDR3 sequence (DNA): TGCAGCGTTGATGTTTTTGGGGGGCGCGAGCAGTACTTC.

V usage is TRBV6-5 and J usage is TRBJ1-2; 12 bases line up with TRBD1. This CDR3 spans 16 amino acids. Germline lookup yields CDR1 MNHEY and CDR2 SVGAGI. The V segment lost 6 bases and the J segment 1 base; nucleotides outside the gene matches: 6. The CDR3 loop reads CASSPGQGADNYGYTF. The DNA of the CDR3 is TGTGCCAGCAGCCCGGGACAGGGGGCTGATAACTATGGCTACACCTTC.

The J gene is TRBJ2-7, the V gene TRBV20-1, with D uncertain. The CDR3 sequence is 13 residues long. Trimming took off 5 bases at V and 4 bases at J, with 15 bases between the two ends. Germline V gene sequence: CDR1 DFQATT, CDR2 SNEGSKA (reference sequence). The CDR3 protein is CSAGTKPFYEQYF. The CDR3 DNA follows: TGCAGTGCTGGAACTAAGCCCTTTTACGAGCAGTACTTC.

V usage is TRBV11-3 and J usage is TRBJ2-1, with 14 bases aligning to TRBD2. CDR1 SGHNT and CDR2 YENEEA come from the germline V gene. V lost 4 bases, J lost 10 bases, and 9 bases stayed unmatched. This CDR3 spans 16 amino acids. In nucleotides, the CDR3 is TGTGCCAGCAGCTCCTCCGGGACTAGCGGGAGACTAGAGCAGTTCTTC. Its protein product is CASSSSGTSGRLEQFF.

The V gene is TRBV27, the J gene TRBJ1-5; no clear D gene. Germline V CDR1 and CDR2: MNHEY, SMNVEV (reference sequence). The CDR3 length is 14 residues. Trimming pared 4 bases from V and 7 bases from J, leaving 14 bases between. The CDR3 loop is CASSWQVSAQPQHF. The CDR3 bases are TGTGCCAGCAGTTGGCAGGTCTCAGCGCAGCCCCAGCATTTT.

This chain joins TRBV7-2 and TRBJ2-7; 8 nucleotides match TRBD2. With V trimmed by 5 bases and J by 2 bases, 5 bases remained unmatched. This CDR3 contains 14 residues. Per the germline V gene, CDR1 is SGHTA and CDR2 is FQGNSA. The CDR3 loop reads CASSQLAGPYEQYF. CDR3 DNA sequence: TGTGCCAGCAGCCAATTAGCGGGACCCTACGAGCAGTACTTC.

This clonotype was observed a handful of times. V usage is TRBV12-5 and J usage is TRBJ2-1, with 10 positions matching TRBD1. The CDR3 spans 15 residues. The V and J ends lost 5 bases and 7 bases, in that order; junction bases with no gene match: 8. Germline values: CDR1 LGHNT, CDR2 FRNRAP. CDR3 sequence: CASGPGTGAWNEQFF. In nucleotides, the CDR3 is TGTGCTAGTGGTCCCGGGACAGGGGCTTGGAATGAGCAGTTCTTC.

The chain recombines TRBV6-5 with TRBJ2-1, with D uncertain. With 4 bases removed from V and 5 bases from J, the gap between germline ends came to 9 bases. The CDR3 has 13 residues. Germline CDR1 is MNHEY and CDR2 is SVGAGI. CDR3 region: CASSFGRDNEQFF. The CDR3 DNA follows: TGTGCCAGCAGTTTCGGACGGGACAATGAGCAGTTCTTC.

The genes are TRBV10-3 and TRBJ2-7; 10 bases are shared with TRBD1. Germline V lookup: CDR1 ENHRY, CDR2 SYGVKD. The V segment lost 6 bases and the J segment 2 bases; nucleotides outside the gene matches: 7. This CDR3 has 15 amino acids. The DNA of the CDR3 is TGTGCCATCAGGACCTCCGGGACAGGGGCCTACGAGCAGTACTTC. It encodes CAIRTSGTGAYEQYF.

This clonotype has just a few counts. This chain connects TRBV20-1 to TRBJ1-2; 8 bases are shared with TRBD1. CDR3 length: 14 residues. CDR1 DFQATT and CDR2 SNEGSKA come from the germline V gene (reference sequence). Trimming cost V 2 bases and J 5 bases; bases outside gene matches: 7. The CDR3 here is CSARPRGRVYGYTF. CDR3 coding DNA: TGCAGTGCTAGACCCAGGGGGCGCGTTTATGGCTACACCTTC.

This clonotype has a handful of counts. The chain links TRBV20-1 to TRBJ2-3, with D possibly matching TRBD1 (5 bases). V was shortened by 4 bases and J by 1 base, with 24 bases between the two germline ends. The V gene's germline CDR1 is DFQATT and CDR2 SNEGSKA (reference sequence). The CDR3 length is 18 residues. The CDR3 spells CSANPFMPQGPRTDTQYF. The CDR3 DNA is TGCAGTGCTAACCCATTTATGCCCCAGGGTCCCCGCACAGATACGCAGTATTTT.

Details on this clonotype: A read error may be the cause here, since a much bigger clone is one base away. The chain joins TRBV4-1 to TRBJ2-7; 13 positions agree with TRBD2. The CDR3 loop spans 18 amino acids. CDR1 and CDR2 from the germline V gene are MGHRA and YSYEKL. The chain's CDR3 is CAGSQATSGGHRTYEQYF. CDR3 sequence (DNA): TGCGCCGGCAGCCAAGCGACTAGCGGGGGGCACCGAACCTACGAGCAGTACTTC.

This chain's CDR3 is CSATRGGSYNEQFF. CDR3 coding DNA: TGCAGTGCGACGCGGGGGGGCTCCTACAATGAGCAGTTCTTC. The chain uses TRBV20-1 and TRBJ2-1; TRBD2 aligns across 9 bases. CDR3 length: 14 residues. With V trimmed by 6 bases and J by 0 bases, 3 bases remained unmatched. Germline V gene lookup returns CDR1 DFQATT and CDR2 SNEGSKA (reference sequence).